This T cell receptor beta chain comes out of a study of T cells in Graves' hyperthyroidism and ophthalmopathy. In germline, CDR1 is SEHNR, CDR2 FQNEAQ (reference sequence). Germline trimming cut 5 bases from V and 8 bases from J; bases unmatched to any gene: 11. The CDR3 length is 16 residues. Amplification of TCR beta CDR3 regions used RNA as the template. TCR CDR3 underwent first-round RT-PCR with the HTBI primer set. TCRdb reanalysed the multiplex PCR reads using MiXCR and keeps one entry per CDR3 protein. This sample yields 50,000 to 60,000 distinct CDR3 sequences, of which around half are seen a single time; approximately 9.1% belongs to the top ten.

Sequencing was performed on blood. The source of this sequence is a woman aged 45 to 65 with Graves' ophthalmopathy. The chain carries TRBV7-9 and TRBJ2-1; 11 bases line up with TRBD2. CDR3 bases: TGTGCCAGCAGCGTCCGGGTGACTAGCGGGATGTATGAGCAGTTCTTC. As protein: CASSVRVTSGMYEQFF.